This T cell receptor beta chain was sequenced during a study of blood T cell repertoires in COVID-19. Overall study context: Italy, Spain and the United States were the sources of the convalescent and acute COVID-19 samples.

The table came from immunoSEQ multiplex PCR; TCRdb's copy has only in-frame clones and leaves some out. The table shows fewer than 450,000 clones, with over 80% occurring only once. The CDR3 loop spans 14 amino acids. The V gene lost 5 bases and the J gene lost 6 bases, with 14 bases spanning the gap. Germline V lookup: CDR1 SGHTA, CDR2 FQGNSA. There are a few counts of this clone. This sequence originates from a woman between 50 and 59 years old with COVID-19, enrolled during active disease. Sequencing was performed on peripheral blood. The rearrangement uses TRBV7-2 and TRBJ2-1; D is unresolved. This CDR3 is CASSPGLRSNEQFF. DNA for the CDR3: TGTGCCAGCAGCCCAGGTCTTCGTAGCAATGAGCAGTTCTTC.